This T cell receptor (beta chain) was documented in a study of PD-1 blockade in classical Hodgkin lymphoma (dated by TCRdb to the early 2020s). For the study in its entirety: The study used TCR beta sequencing and CyTOF to define a peripheral blood immune signature of response to PD-1 blockade in classical Hodgkin lymphoma. Results and caveats for the whole study, not just this receptor: The study was restricted to a single clinical trial cohort, and the causes of repertoire differences, possibly disease activity or prior therapy, were left undefined. Baseline TCR diversity was reported as lower in newly diagnosed patients than in healthy donors, and lower still in relapsed/refractory patients.

A note on this clone: Its antigen target is currently unknown. A junction boundary mismatches the germline segment, possibly from a read error.

The CDR3 sequence holds 15 residues, the cysteine and phenylalanine included. The DNA shown is the 45-base CDR3, in frame from base 1. Based on the germline V gene (reference sequence), the CDR1 and CDR2 sequences are SSHAT and FNYEAQ. The Qiagen DNeasy kit was used to extract genomic DNA both from unsorted PBMCs and from the negatively selected CD4+ and CD8+ fractions. TCR beta CDR3 regions were amplified by immunoSEQ multiplex PCR using primers annealing to V and J segments. A synthetic immune receptor repertoire was used to minimize amplification bias, and any residual bias was removed computationally once sequencing was done. On the study's bioinformatics: Custom Python scripts were used to quantify repertoire diversity as the Shannon entropy index. Unsorted, CD4+ and CD8+ repertoires were analyzed separately, except in combined analyses where CD4+ and CD8+ sequences were merged in silico. This immuneACCESS table, as held by TCRdb, lists in-frame sequences with V and J called but not all clones. Of the missing ones, under half trace to an unresolved V gene in checked studies; the others have no known cause. V and J calls and clone size come straight from that table; D and trimming were deduced from the DNA. This sample is represented by tens of thousands of clones; roughly 90% of them were singletons. Over 4% of the sample is held by the ten biggest clonotypes.

This sample's time point label indicates: newly diagnosed, previously untreated cHL patient sample. As a comparison group for the relapsed/refractory trial patients, PBMCs from patients with newly diagnosed, previously untreated classical Hodgkin lymphoma were sequenced. After peripheral blood was drawn into 8 mL Vacutainer Cell Preparation Tubes, PBMCs were isolated by centrifugation and then cryopreserved. The V gene is TRBV7-7 and the J gene is TRBJ2-2; the D gene is unclear. Sequencing was done on a sample of peripheral blood mononuclear cells (PBMCs). The source of this sequence is a human donor with classical Hodgkin lymphoma. The DNA reads as follows: TGTGCTAGCAGCCCCGGACGGGTCCTCGGCGGGGAGCTGTTTTTT. Its protein is CASSPGRVLGGELFF. The full variable domain, with segments outside the CDR3 supplied by the reference TRBV7-7 and TRBJ2-2 proteins, appears as GAGVSQSPRYKVTKRGQDVTLRCDPISSHATLYWYQQALGQGPEFLTYFNYEAQPDKSGLPSDRFSAERPEGSISTLTIQRTEQRDSAMYRCASSPGRVLGGELFFGEGSRLTVL.